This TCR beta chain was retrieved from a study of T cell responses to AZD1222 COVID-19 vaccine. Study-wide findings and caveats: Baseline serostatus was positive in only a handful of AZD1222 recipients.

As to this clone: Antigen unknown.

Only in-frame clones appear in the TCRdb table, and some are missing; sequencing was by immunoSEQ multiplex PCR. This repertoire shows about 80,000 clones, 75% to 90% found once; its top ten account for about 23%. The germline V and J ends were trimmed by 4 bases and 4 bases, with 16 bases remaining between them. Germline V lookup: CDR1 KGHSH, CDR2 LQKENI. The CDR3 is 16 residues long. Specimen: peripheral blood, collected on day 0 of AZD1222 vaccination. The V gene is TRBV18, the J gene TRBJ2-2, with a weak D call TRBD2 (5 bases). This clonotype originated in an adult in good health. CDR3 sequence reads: CASSQSRELFTGELFF. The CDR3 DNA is TGTGCCAGCTCACAATCCCGGGAACTATTCACCGGGGAGCTGTTTTTT.